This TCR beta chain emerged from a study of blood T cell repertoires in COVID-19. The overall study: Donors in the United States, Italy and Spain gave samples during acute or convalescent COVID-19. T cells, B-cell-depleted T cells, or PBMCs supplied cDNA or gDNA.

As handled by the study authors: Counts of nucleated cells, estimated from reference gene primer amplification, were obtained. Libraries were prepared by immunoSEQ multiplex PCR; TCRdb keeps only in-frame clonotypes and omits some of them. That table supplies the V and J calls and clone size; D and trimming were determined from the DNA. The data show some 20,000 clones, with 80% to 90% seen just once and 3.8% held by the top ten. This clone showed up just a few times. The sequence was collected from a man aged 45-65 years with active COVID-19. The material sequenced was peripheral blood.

The CDR3 region is CASSHRDRVNYGYTF. The CDR3 DNA reads as TGTGCCAGCAGCCACCGGGACAGGGTAAACTATGGCTACACCTTC. The rearrangement links TRBV5-6 to TRBJ1-2; 9 nucleotides line up with TRBD1. CDR3 length equals 15 residues. V lost 4 bases, J lost 2 bases, and 6 bases stayed unmatched. Germline CDR1 reads SGHDT; CDR2 reads YYEEEE.